Sequencing of this T cell receptor (beta chain) was carried out in a study of technical replicates of blood from a few donors (dated by TCRdb to 2016 to 2017). CDR1 and CDR2 were assigned from the germline V gene (reference sequence) as SEHNR and FQNEAQ. Reading from cysteine to phenylalanine, the CDR3 counts 14 amino acids. Only CDR3 DNA is held: 42 bases, read in frame from base 1. V gives up 4 bases and J gives up 8 bases, and the segment between their germline ends measures 14 bases. On this clone: It lacks a known antigen. Base qualities are not at hand, and no much larger clone is one base apart.

The library was obtained by the immunoSEQ multiplex PCR assay. TCRdb retrieved this table from immuneACCESS and kept in-frame rearrangements only. Not all clones are present; in checked studies, unresolved V genes account for under half, and no reason is known for the remainder. The sample table holds tens of thousands of clones, of which 95% to 98% were seen once. The ten top clones hold 0.12% to 0.15% of the sample. The sequencing sample was made of T cells isolated from PBMCs. The sequence was collected from a human donor in good health. Recombination linked TRBV7-9 to TRBJ1-4, with an unclear D gene assignment. The nucleotide sequence reads as follows: TGTGCCAGCAGCTACTGGGGTCGGGAAGAAAAACTGTTTTTT. This codes for CASSYWGREEKLFF.